This T cell receptor beta chain was sequenced in a study of T cell responses to AZD1222 COVID-19 vaccine. Overall study results and limits: Just six or seven AZD1222 recipients tested seropositive at baseline.

Using immunoSEQ multiplex PCR, the repertoire was profiled, and TCRdb retains in-frame clones only, with some absent. The data show about 120,000 clones, with about 89% seen just once and roughly 7% held by the top ten. Comments on this clone: Its matching antigen is unknown.

There are 14 residues in the CDR3. V was clipped by 2 bases and J by 8 bases, with 13 bases between them. Looked up from germline, CDR1 is SGHRS and CDR2 is YFSETQ. Sequencing used peripheral blood, obtained 28 days after the second AZD1222 dose. This TCR derives from an adult who received the AZD1222 COVID-19 vaccine. This rearrangement joins TRBV5-1 to TRBJ1-4; a weak D match, TRBD1 (5 bases). The CDR3 protein is CASSFLGTDEKLFF. CDR3 nucleotide sequence: TGCGCCAGCAGCTTTTTAGGGACGGACGAAAAACTGTTTTTT.